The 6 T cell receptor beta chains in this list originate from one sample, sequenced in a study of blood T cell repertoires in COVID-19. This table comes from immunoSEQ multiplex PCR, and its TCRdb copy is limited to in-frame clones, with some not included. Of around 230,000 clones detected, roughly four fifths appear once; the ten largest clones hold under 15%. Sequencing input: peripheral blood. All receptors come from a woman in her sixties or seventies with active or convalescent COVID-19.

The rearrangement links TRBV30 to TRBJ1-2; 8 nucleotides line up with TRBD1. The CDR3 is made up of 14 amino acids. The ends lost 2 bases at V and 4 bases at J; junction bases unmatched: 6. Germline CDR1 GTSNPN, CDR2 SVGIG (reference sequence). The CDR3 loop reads CAWSTWTGTYGYTF. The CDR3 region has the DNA TGTGCCTGGAGTACTTGGACAGGGACCTATGGCTACACCTTC.

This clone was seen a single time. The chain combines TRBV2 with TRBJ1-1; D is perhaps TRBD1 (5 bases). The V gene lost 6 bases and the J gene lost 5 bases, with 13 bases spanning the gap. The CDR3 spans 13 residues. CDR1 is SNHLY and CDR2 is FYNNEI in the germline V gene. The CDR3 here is CASRGREVTEAFF. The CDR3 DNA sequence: TGTGCCAGCAGGGGGCGCGAGGTGACTGAAGCTTTCTTT.

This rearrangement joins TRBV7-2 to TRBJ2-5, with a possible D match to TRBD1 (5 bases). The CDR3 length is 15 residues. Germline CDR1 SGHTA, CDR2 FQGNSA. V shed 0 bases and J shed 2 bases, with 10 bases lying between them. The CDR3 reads CASSLAGLPQETQYF. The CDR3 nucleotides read TGTGCCAGCAGCTTAGCGGGGCTGCCACAAGAGACCCAGTACTTC.

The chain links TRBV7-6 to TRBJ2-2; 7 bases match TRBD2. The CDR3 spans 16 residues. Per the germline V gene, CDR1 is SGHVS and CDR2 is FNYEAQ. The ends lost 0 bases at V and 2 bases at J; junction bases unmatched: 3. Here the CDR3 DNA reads TGTGCCAGCAGCTTAGCGGCTAGCGGTAACACCGGGGAGCTGTTTTTT. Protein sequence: CASSLAASGNTGELFF.

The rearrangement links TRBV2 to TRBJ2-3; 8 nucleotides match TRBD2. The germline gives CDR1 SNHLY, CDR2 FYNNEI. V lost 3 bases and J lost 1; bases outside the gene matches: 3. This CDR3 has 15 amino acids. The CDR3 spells CASSERGEGTDTQYF. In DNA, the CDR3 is TGTGCCAGCAGTGAGCGGGGGGAGGGCACAGATACGCAGTATTTT. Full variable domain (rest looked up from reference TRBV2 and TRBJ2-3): EPEVTQTPSHQVTQMGQEVILRCVPISNHLYFYWYRQILGQKVEFLVSFYNNEISEKSEIFDDQFSVERPDGSNFTLKIRSTKLEDSAMYFCASSERGEGTDTQYFGPGTRLTVL.

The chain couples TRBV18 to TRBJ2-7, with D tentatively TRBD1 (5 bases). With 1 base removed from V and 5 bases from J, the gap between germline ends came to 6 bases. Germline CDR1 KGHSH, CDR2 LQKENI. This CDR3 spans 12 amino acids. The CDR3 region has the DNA TGTGCCAGCTCACCACAGGGGCACGAGCAGTACTTC. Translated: CASSPQGHEQYF.